Below, 31 T cell receptor beta chains from the same sample are listed, as sequenced in a study of technical replicates of blood from a handful of donors. Sequencing used immunoSEQ multiplex PCR; TCRdb keeps in-frame clones, though not all of them. The table records approximately 85,000 clones, 94% of them present only once. The sequencing input was T cells isolated from PBMCs. The receptors originated from a human donor in good health.

J is TRBJ1-1 and V is TRBV19; D is perhaps TRBD1 (5 bases). Germline CDR1 reads LNHDA; CDR2 reads SQIVND (reference sequence). This CDR3 spans 12 amino acids. V was trimmed by 8 bases and J by 1 base, leaving 8 bases between them. The CDR3 sequence is CASCDRNTEAFF. The CDR3 DNA reads as TGTGCCAGTTGTGACAGGAACACTGAAGCTTTCTTT.

This chain connects TRBV4-1 to TRBJ1-2; the D gene is possibly TRBD1 (5 bases). CDR3 length equals 13 residues. V gave up 1 base and J gave up 6 bases, with 9 bases separating them. Germline loops: CDR1 MGHRA, CDR2 YSYEKL. CDR3 DNA sequence: TGCGCCAGCAGCCAAGCTCCCAGGGATGGCTACACCTTC. It encodes CASSQAPRDGYTF.

V gene TRBV15 combines with J gene TRBJ1-1; a possible D gene is TRBD1 (6 bases). In germline, CDR1 is LNHNV, CDR2 YYDKDF (reference sequence). Trimming left V 0 bases short and J 10 bases short, with 18 bases between. This CDR3 is built from 15 residues. The CDR3 spells CATSREVGRGSGAFF. As DNA, the CDR3 is TGTGCCACCAGCAGAGAGGTGGGCAGGGGAAGTGGAGCTTTCTTT. The full variable domain, with the rest looked up from reference TRBV15 and TRBJ1-1, is DAMVIQNPRYQVTQFGKPVTLSCSQTLNHNVMYWYQQKSSQAPKLLFHYYDKDFNNEADTPDNFQSRRPNTSFCFLDIRSPGLGDTAMYLCATSREVGRGSGAFFGQGTRLTVV.

The chain couples TRBV5-6 to TRBJ2-2, with TRBD2 identical over 8 bases. Trimming removed 0 bases from V and 4 bases from J; junction bases left unmatched: 14. The CDR3 contains 19 residues. In germline, CDR1 is SGHDT, CDR2 YYEEEE. CDR3 nucleotide sequence: TGTGCCAGCAGCTTGGTCCGGAGCGGGGGCGGCGGTGTCACCGGGGAGCTGTTTTTT. Its translation: CASSLVRSGGGGVTGELFF.

This chain connects TRBV5-1 to TRBJ1-6, with 10 bases matching TRBD1. CDR1 is SGHRS, CDR2 YFSETQ, per germline. Trimming cost V 4 bases and J 2 bases; bases outside gene matches: 3. The CDR3 extends over 16 amino acids. In DNA, the CDR3 is TGCGCCAGCAGCCAGGGACAGGGGCCCTATAATTCACCCCTCCACTTT. Its protein is CASSQGQGPYNSPLHF.

The chain employs TRBV7-9 and TRBJ1-1, with 7 bases fitting TRBD1. The V gene end was trimmed by 5 bases and the J gene end by 5 bases; junction bases not matched to a gene: 5. The CDR3 covers 13 residues. The germline V gene encodes CDR1 SEHNR and CDR2 FQNEAQ (reference sequence). The CDR3 loop reads CASSPEGATEAFF. The CDR3 DNA reads as TGTGCCAGCAGCCCCGAGGGGGCTACTGAAGCTTTCTTT.

This sequence joins TRBV7-6 and TRBJ2-7; tentatively, D is TRBD2 (5 bases). Trimming took off 5 bases at V and 1 base at J, with 15 bases between the two ends. CDR3 length: 15 residues. The V gene's germline CDR1 is SGHVS and CDR2 FNYEAQ. The CDR3 spells CASSLELDSSYEQYF. As DNA, the CDR3 is TGTGCCAGCAGCCTAGAACTAGACTCGTCCTACGAGCAGTACTTC.

V is TRBV4-1 and J is TRBJ2-7, with D possibly matching TRBD2 (6 bases). V was pared by 1 base and J by 3 bases, with 16 bases between. The V gene's germline CDR1 is MGHRA and CDR2 YSYEKL. This CDR3 contains 16 residues. The CDR3 DNA follows: TGCGCCAGCAGCCAAGGGGACTCGACAATCCTCTACGAGCAGTACTTC. Translating it yields CASSQGDSTILYEQYF.

The chain has TRBV10-1 and TRBJ1-1; the D gene is possibly TRBD1 (5 bases). Looked up from germline, CDR1 is WNHNN and CDR2 is SYGVQD (reference sequence). This CDR3 is built from 14 residues. Trimming left V 5 bases short and J 0 bases short, with 10 bases between. CDR3 sequence: CASSNTGMNTEAFF. As DNA, the CDR3 is TGCGCCAGCAGTAACACAGGTATGAACACTGAAGCTTTCTTT.

V usage is TRBV5-5 and J usage is TRBJ1-6; D may be TRBD1 (5 bases). This CDR3 comprises 16 residues. Germline lookup yields CDR1 SGHKS and CDR2 YYEKEE (reference sequence). V was clipped by 2 bases and J by 8 bases, with 17 bases between them. For the CDR3, the DNA is TGTGCCAGCAGCTTTCTACCCGGGGGAAACCATTCACCCCTCCACTTT. Translating it yields CASSFLPGGNHSPLHF. Looking up the rest from reference TRBV5-5 and TRBJ1-6 gives the full variable domain: DAGVTQSPTHLIKTRGQQVTLRCSPISGHKSVSWYQQVLGQGPQFIFQYYEKEERGRGNFPDRFSARQFPNYSSELNVNALLLGDSALYLCASSFLPGGNHSPLHFGNGTRLTVT.

Worth noting for this clone: At one end, the junction sequence differs from germline, possibly due to a read error. The CDR3 reads CASRGPLLTGQTNF. The CDR3, as DNA: TGTGCCAGCAGAGGACCGTTGCTCACGGGACAGACCAACTTC. This chain uses TRBV6-1 with TRBJ2-7; 7 bases are a match to TRBD1. The CDR3 extends over 14 amino acids. Looked up from germline, CDR1 is MNHNS and CDR2 is SASEGT.

The chain recombines TRBV10-3 with TRBJ1-1, with unresolved D. Germline assignment: CDR1 ENHRY and CDR2 SYGVKD. This CDR3 contains 12 residues. Trimming left V 4 bases short and J 5 bases short, with 8 bases between. Written as DNA, the CDR3 is TGTGCCATCAGTGCCAGTCTTACTGAAGCTTTCTTT. It encodes CAISASLTEAFF.

Only one count was recorded for this clone. This chain uses TRBV6-1 with TRBJ2-5; a possible D gene is TRBD2 (5 bases). Deletions cut 6 bases from V and 3 bases from J, with 11 bases between. CDR3 length equals 13 residues. The V gene's germline CDR1 is MNHNS and CDR2 SASEGT. The CDR3 here is CASRRVGEETQYF. The CDR3 DNA is TGTGCCAGCAGAAGAGTCGGGGAAGAGACCCAGTACTTC.

The chain joins TRBV9 to TRBJ2-7; D remains unclear. This CDR3 has 13 amino acids. The V end lost 4 bases, the J end lost 2 bases, and 10 bases lay between the germline ends. The germline V gene encodes CDR1 SGDLS and CDR2 YYNGEE. The CDR3 protein is CASSSHPTYEQYF. Here the CDR3 DNA reads TGTGCCAGCAGCTCACACCCGACCTACGAGCAGTACTTC. The full variable domain, completed using reference TRBV9 and TRBJ2-7, is DSGVTQTPKHLITATGQRVTLRCSPRSGDLSVYWYQQSLDQGLQFLIQYYNGEERAKGNILERFSAQQFPDLHSELNLSSLELGDSALYFCASSSHPTYEQYFGPGTRLTVT.

The gene calls are TRBV10-3 and TRBJ2-2; the D gene is possibly TRBD1 (6 bases). Per germline, CDR1 ENHRY and CDR2 SYGVKD. Trimming cost V 6 bases and J 2 bases, with 13 bases left between them. This CDR3 spans 15 amino acids. The CDR3 coding sequence is TGTGCCATCAGGGACAGCACAATCAACACCGGGGAGCTGTTTTTT. It codes for CAIRDSTINTGELFF.

J is TRBJ2-3 and V is TRBV6-5, with 7 nucleotides matching TRBD2. The CDR3 extends over 14 amino acids. The germline V gene encodes CDR1 MNHEY and CDR2 SVGAGI. The junction had 9 bases not matched to a gene; V was cut back by 5 bases and J by 7 bases. CDR3 sequence: CASSDRDYENTQYF. DNA of the CDR3: TGTGCCAGCAGTGACCGGGACTACGAAAATACGCAGTATTTT.

J is TRBJ1-1 and V is TRBV7-2, with D possibly TRBD1 on 5 matching bases. With 0 bases removed from V and 5 bases from J, the gap between germline ends came to 7 bases. Germline lookup yields CDR1 SGHTA and CDR2 FQGNSA. The CDR3 runs to 13 residues. CDR3 sequence (DNA): TGTGCCAGCAGCTTAGCAGGGGTTACTGAAGCTTTCTTT. Protein: CASSLAGVTEAFF.

In this sample, this clone turned up a few times. J is TRBJ1-2 and V is TRBV7-9, with a tentative D call TRBD1 (5 bases). The CDR3 sequence is 12 residues long. V was clipped by 1 base and J by 7 bases, with 7 bases between them. Per the germline V gene, CDR1 is SEHNR and CDR2 is FQNEAQ (reference sequence). The CDR3, as DNA: TGTGCCAGCAGCTTAGGGGGGGGTGGCTACACCTTC. Translation: CASSLGGGGYTF.

The rearrangement links TRBV6-5 to TRBJ1-2; 9 bases map to TRBD1. The CDR3 extends over 15 amino acids. J lost 4 bases, V lost 8 bases, and 11 bases had no gene match. Germline loops: CDR1 MNHEY, CDR2 SVGAGI. The CDR3 sequence: CASGFTQQGAYGYTF. The CDR3 DNA sequence: TGTGCCAGCGGATTTACTCAACAGGGGGCCTATGGCTACACCTTC.

This clone was detected a few times. The chain carries TRBV6-5 and TRBJ2-7; no firm D call. This CDR3 region has 16 residues. Germline V gives CDR1 MNHEY, CDR2 SVGAGI. Trimming shortened V by 0 bases and J by 1 base, and 13 bases separated the two germline ends. Here the CDR3 DNA reads TGTGCCAGCAGTTACTCGATGGCCACGCCTTCCTACGAGCAGTACTTC. Translation: CASSYSMATPSYEQYF.

The chain joins TRBV5-1 to TRBJ2-7, with 10 bases that match TRBD1. The CDR3 has 14 residues. J gave up 2 bases and V 6 bases, and 5 bases lay outside the gene matches. Germline V lookup: CDR1 SGHRS, CDR2 YFSETQ. CDR3 region: CASKTGGDPYEQYF. CDR3 nucleotides: TGCGCCAGCAAGACAGGGGGCGATCCCTACGAGCAGTACTTC.

The chain carries TRBV5-1 and TRBJ2-2; 10 bases line up with TRBD2. CDR1 SGHRS and CDR2 YFSETQ come from the germline V gene. CDR3 size: 18 residues. After removal of 4 bases from V and 5 bases from J, the junction contained 14 bases not matched to a gene. In nucleotides, the CDR3 is TGCGCCAGCAGCGCCCGAGCGGGAGGGTTTGGTGTAACCGGGGAGCTGTTTTTT. This translates into CASSARAGGFGVTGELFF.

The V gene is TRBV5-1, the J gene TRBJ2-3; 7 nucleotides agree with TRBD2. CDR1 and CDR2 (germline): SGHRS, YFSETQ. V lost 2 bases and J lost 2; bases outside the gene matches: 5. CDR3 length: 15 residues. The CDR3 here is CASSLTGTTTDTQYF. CDR3 in DNA: TGCGCCAGCAGCTTAACCGGGACTACCACAGATACGCAGTATTTT.

The V and J genes are TRBV2 and TRBJ2-1, with 8 bases that match TRBD2. Losses at the gene ends were 3 bases for V and 4 bases for J; bases not matched to a gene: 11. Germline V CDR1 and CDR2: SNHLY, FYNNEI. This CDR3 has 17 residues. CDR3 amino acids: CASSDGTRGSEYNEQFF. In DNA form, the CDR3 reads TGTGCCAGCAGTGACGGGACTAGGGGATCGGAATACAATGAGCAGTTCTTC.

This clone was recorded a few times. The CDR3 reads CASSLDPSGGGDETQYF. The CDR3 nucleotides read TGTGCCAGCAGCCTCGACCCTAGCGGAGGGGGGGACGAGACCCAGTACTTC. This rearrangement joins TRBV28 to TRBJ2-5; D is possibly TRBD2 (7 bases). Germline V gene sequence: CDR1 MDHEN, CDR2 SYDVKM. With 6 bases removed from V and 5 bases from J, the gap between germline ends came to 25 bases. The CDR3 covers 17 residues.

The CDR3 DNA sequence: TGTGCCAGCTTAAGGACAGGCGCCTACGAGCAGTACTTC. Translated: CASLRTGAYEQYF. The chain uses TRBV6-1 and TRBJ2-7; 7 positions agree with TRBD1. The junction had 6 bases not matched to a gene; V was cut back by 8 bases and J by 2 bases. The CDR3 contains 13 residues. Germline CDR1 MNHNS, CDR2 SASEGT.

The chain couples TRBV29-1 to TRBJ1-5, with TRBD1 matching over 7 bases. Germline CDR1 and CDR2: SQVTM and ANQGSEA. V dropped 6 bases and J dropped 7; count of bases not matched to a gene: 9. This CDR3 has 13 amino acids. The CDR3 DNA reads TGCAGCGTACGAACAGGGGTAGGCCAGCCCCAGCATTTT. Translating it yields CSVRTGVGQPQHF.

The chain recombines TRBV7-8 with TRBJ1-3; D remains ambiguous. Trimming cost V 2 bases and J 0 bases, with 8 bases left between them. Germline CDR1 reads SGHVS; CDR2 reads FQNEAQ. The CDR3 length is 15 residues. In DNA form, the CDR3 reads TGTGCCAGCAGCTTAATGGGCGCCTCTGGAAACACCATATATTTT. Its translation is CASSLMGASGNTIYF. The full variable domain, rest sourced from reference TRBV7-8 and TRBJ1-3, is GAGVSQSPRYKVAKRGQDVALRCDPISGHVSLFWYQQALGQGPEFLTYFQNEAQLDKSGLPSDRFFAERPEGSVSTLKIQRTQQEDSAVYLCASSLMGASGNTIYFGEGSWLTVV.

This chain uses TRBV7-3 with TRBJ2-3; D might be TRBD2 (7 bases). The length of the CDR3 is 16 residues. The germline V and J ends were trimmed by 2 bases and 6 bases, with 18 bases remaining between them. Germline lookup yields CDR1 SGHTA and CDR2 FQGTGA. Here the CDR3 reads CASSLGGGAGSDTQYF. The DNA of the CDR3 is TGTGCCAGCAGCTTAGGAGGGGGGGCCGGGTCGGATACGCAGTATTTT.

The chain uses TRBV30 and TRBJ1-5; tentative D call: TRBD1 (5 bases). Deletions cut 5 bases from V and 6 bases from J, with 14 bases between. Germline V gene sequence: CDR1 GTSNPN, CDR2 SVGIG (reference sequence). The CDR3 is made up of 13 amino acids. The CDR3 here is CAWGYGAVQPQHF. The CDR3 DNA follows: TGTGCCTGGGGGTATGGGGCAGTTCAGCCCCAGCATTTT.

V usage is TRBV6-5 and J usage is TRBJ2-1, with 10 nucleotides matching TRBD2. The CDR3 loop spans 14 amino acids. Germline CDR1 MNHEY, CDR2 SVGAGI. Trimming at V came to 4 bases and at J to 5 bases, leaving 2 bases not matched to a gene. CDR3 DNA: TGTGCCAGCAGTTTCACTAGCGGGAACAATGAGCAGTTCTTC. Translating gives CASSFTSGNNEQFF.